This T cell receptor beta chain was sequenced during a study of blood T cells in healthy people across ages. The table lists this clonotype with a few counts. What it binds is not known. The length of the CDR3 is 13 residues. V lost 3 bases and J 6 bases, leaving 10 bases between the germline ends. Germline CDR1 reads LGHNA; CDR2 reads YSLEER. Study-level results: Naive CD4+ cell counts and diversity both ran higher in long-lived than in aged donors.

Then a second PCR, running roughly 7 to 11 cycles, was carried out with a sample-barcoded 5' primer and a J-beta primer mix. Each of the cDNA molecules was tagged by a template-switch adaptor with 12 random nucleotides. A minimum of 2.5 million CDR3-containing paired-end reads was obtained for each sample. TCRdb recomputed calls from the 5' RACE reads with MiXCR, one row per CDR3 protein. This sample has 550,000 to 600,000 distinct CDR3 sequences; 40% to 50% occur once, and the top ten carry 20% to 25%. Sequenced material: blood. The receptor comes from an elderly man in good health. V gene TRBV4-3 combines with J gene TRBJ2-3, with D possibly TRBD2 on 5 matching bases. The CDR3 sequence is CASSHLASDTQYF. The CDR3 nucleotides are TGCGCCAGCAGCCACCTAGCATCCGATACGCAGTATTTT.